This T cell receptor beta chain was sequenced for a study of blood T cell repertoires in COVID-19 (dated by TCRdb to the early 2020s). Study-wide context: The collaborator samples originated in the United States, Italy and Spain and spanned the acute and convalescent phases of COVID-19. Nearly every sample came with metadata listing a de-identified subject ID, COVID-19 status, age in years and sex. Where available, HLA class I and class II types were taken from metadata supplied by the sample provider and were not determined by assay-based typing. The prospective study material was composed of cDNA or gDNA derived from T cells, B-cell-depleted T cells, or PBMCs. The repertoires were made available in a free public database intended to serve as a resource for research on the immune response to SARS-CoV-2. Samples were obtained from the ongoing ImmuneRACE study (first 160 participants) and from roughly 1,300 subjects provided by 6 global collaborators. Deeply sampled blood TCRbeta repertoires from subjects exposed to, actively infected with, or recovered from COVID-19 were included in the dataset.

Turning to this clone: What antigen it recognizes has not been identified. The input lacks base qualities; no much larger clone sits a single base away.

TCRbeta CDR3 regions were amplified from genomic DNA using the immunoSEQ Assay, a bias-controlled multiplex PCR. The authors processed their data as follows. The number of nucleated cells in each sample was estimated from the amplification of reference gene primers within the assay. To quantify the absolute abundance of each unique TCRbeta CDR3 rearrangement, sequence reads were collapsed and filtered. For each sample, productive Simpson clonality was calculated by taking the square root of Simpson's diversity index across productive rearrangements. TCRdb carries this immuneACCESS record with in-frame sequences only. Its versions omit some clonotypes, under half of them owing to an unresolved V gene in the studies checked, with the rest unexplained. The DNA gave D and trimming, while V, J and clone size come from that table. Within this sample are approximately 300,000 clones, with around 87% of them counted one time only. In total, the top ten clones hold about 5% of the sample.

Results the study describes overall, beyond this receptor: How much clinical and demographic metadata was included differed by source and by participant, and the metadata was provided uncurated.

The CDR3 spans 12 residues, from the cysteine through the phenylalanine. Only the CDR3 DNA stays, 36 bases, in frame from base 1. Per the germline V gene, SNHLY is the CDR1 and FYNNEI is the CDR2. V gives up 7 bases and J gives up 5 bases, and the segment between their germline ends measures 12 bases. In the prospective study, participants were about 18 to 95 years old, resided in under 30 geographic areas of the United States, and were enrolled through a virtual design. Cohort assignment in the prospective study relied on participant-reported clinical history from a screening survey and a study questionnaire. Recovered participants in ImmuneRACE Cohort 3 were defined as having two consecutive negative NP/OP PCR tests, clearance from a healthcare professional, or resolution of symptoms. Mobile phlebotomists in the prospective study collected whole blood, serum and a nasopharyngeal or oropharyngeal swab from every participant. Prospective study participants could optionally give additional blood draws and questionnaires over an approximately two-month period. Blood samples from the prospective study were shipped frozen or at room temperature prior to DNA extraction.

Sequencing was performed on PBMCs or T cells enriched from blood (not recorded which). The TCR sequence derives from a woman under 40 who had recovered from COVID-19. Recombination connected TRBV2 to TRBJ2-7, with the D gene not clear enough to name. DNA sequence: TGTGCCAGCAACCGAGAGGCCCACGAGCAGTACTTC. It translates to CASNREAHEQYF.